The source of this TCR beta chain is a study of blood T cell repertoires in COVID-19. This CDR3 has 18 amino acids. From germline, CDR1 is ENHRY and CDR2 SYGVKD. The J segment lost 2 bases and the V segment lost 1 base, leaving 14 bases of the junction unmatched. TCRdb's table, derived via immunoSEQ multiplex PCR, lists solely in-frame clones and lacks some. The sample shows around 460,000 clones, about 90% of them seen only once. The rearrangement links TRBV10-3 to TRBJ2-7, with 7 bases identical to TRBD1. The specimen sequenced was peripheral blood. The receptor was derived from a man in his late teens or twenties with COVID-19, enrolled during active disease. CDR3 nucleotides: TGTGCCATCAGTGAGTGCCACAGTGATGGGACAGAGACCTACGAGCAGTACTTC. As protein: CAISECHSDGTETYEQYF.